A single sample is the source of the 2 T cell receptor beta chains below, sequenced in a study of control samples from healthy donors and cancer patients. Generated by immunoSEQ multiplex PCR, the TCRdb table keeps only in-frame clones and is missing some. The sample lists 95,000 to 100,000 clones; about 89% were seen once. Specimen: blood. All receptors come from a man aged 25 to 40 in good health.

Ten or more counts support this clone. V and J are TRBV6-5 and TRBJ1-4; D perhaps matches TRBD1 (6 bases). Trimming cost V 5 bases and J 2 bases, with 12 bases left between them. CDR1 is MNHEY and CDR2 is SVGAGI in the germline V gene. The CDR3 contains 15 residues. CDR3: CASSTHRATNEKLFF. As DNA, the CDR3 is TGTGCCAGCAGTACCCACAGGGCCACTAATGAAAAACTGTTTTTT.

Only a few counts were recorded for this clone. This CDR3 reads CASSLSQSPYSPLHF. Written as DNA, the CDR3 is TGTGCCAGCAGCTTATCCCAGTCTCCCTATTCACCCCTCCACTTT. The V and J genes are TRBV11-1 and TRBJ1-6; no reliable D call. V was trimmed by 2 bases and J by 8 bases, leaving 13 bases between them. The CDR3 length is 15 residues. Germline V CDR1 and CDR2: SGHAT, FQDESV (reference sequence).